These 20 T cell receptor beta chains originate from one sample sequenced in a study of T cell repertoires in cytomegalovirus infection. Each CDR3 protein is one row after TCRdb ran MiXCR on the reads. This sample has 250,000 or so distinct CDR3 sequences, with around an eighth found just once. The sample consisted of PBMCs. These TCRs come from a human donor in good health (CMV status not recorded). Some clones in this sample may be carry-over from other donors' samples.

To note about this clonotype: A much larger clone sits a single nucleotide away, making a read error possible. The chain recombines TRBV28 with TRBJ2-6; D remains unclear. The CDR3 has 15 amino acids. Germline CDR1 reads MDHEN; CDR2 reads SYDVKM. CDR3 coding DNA: TGTCCCAGCACCTCGCCAACAGCTGGGGCCAACGTCCTGACTTTC. It translates to CPSTSPTAGANVLTF.

This clonotype was seen ten or more times. The V and J genes are TRBV6-2 or TRBV6-3 and TRBJ2-3, with 9 bases fitting TRBD1. V lost 6 bases to trimming and J lost 3 bases; unmatched junction nucleotides: 4. The germline V gene encodes CDR1 MNHEY and CDR2 SVGEGT. The CDR3 spans 14 residues. DNA for the CDR3: TGTGCCAGCAGCTGGGACAGGGATACAGATACGCAGTATTTT. Its protein is CASSWDRDTDTQYF.

Regarding this clonotype: The junction departs from germline at one end; a sequencing error may be responsible. This chain joins TRBV7-2 and TRBJ1-3; TRBD1 matches at 7 bases. Germline values: CDR1 SGHTA, CDR2 FQGNSA. The CDR3 is 17 amino acids. The CDR3 protein is CASSKRQGFGVGNNIYF. The CDR3 nucleotides read TGTGCCAGCAGCAAGAGACAGGGTTTTGGGGTTGGCAACAACATATATTTT.

This clonotype appeared a few times. V usage is TRBV20-1 and J usage is TRBJ2-4; the match to TRBD2 covers 9 bases. Trimming removed 4 bases from V and 6 bases from J; junction bases left unmatched: 13. Germline V CDR1 and CDR2: DFQATT, SNEGSKA (reference sequence). This CDR3 spans 16 amino acids. CDR3 loop: CSATGMAGGPGNIQYF. The CDR3 bases are TGCAGTGCTACTGGGATGGCGGGGGGGCCGGGAAACATTCAGTACTTC.

The V gene is TRBV19, the J gene TRBJ2-7, with TRBD1 matching 8 bases. The germline CDR1 and CDR2 sequences are LNHDA and SQIVND (reference sequence). Losses at the gene ends were 3 bases for V and 5 bases for J; bases not matched to a gene: 6. This CDR3 region has 14 residues. This chain's CDR3 is CASSIWTGSDEQYF. CDR3 bases: TGTGCCAGTAGTATTTGGACAGGGTCGGACGAGCAGTACTTC.

This clonotype was detected many times. This rearrangement joins TRBV7-3 to TRBJ1-1; 7 bases match TRBD1. Germline trimming cut 5 bases from V and 1 base from J; bases unmatched to any gene: 10. Germline CDR1 is SGHTA and CDR2 is FQGTGA. The CDR3 covers 16 residues. The DNA of the CDR3 is TGTGCCAGCAGCCCTACAGGGGCCGCTGGGAACACTGAAGCTTTCTTT. Its translation: CASSPTGAAGNTEAFF.

The rearrangement joins TRBV7-3 to TRBJ2-6; 8 nucleotides align to TRBD1. The germline V gene has CDR1 SGHTA and CDR2 FQGTGA. The length of the CDR3 is 19 residues. With 6 bases clipped from V and 0 bases from J, the junction kept 13 bases outside the gene matches. CDR3 sequence: CASREAPGQAISGANVLTF. CDR3 coding DNA: TGTGCCAGCAGAGAAGCGCCGGGACAGGCCATCTCTGGGGCCAACGTCCTGACTTTC. The full variable domain, in which reference TRBV7-3 and TRBJ2-6 provide the parts outside the CDR3, is GAGVSQTPSNKVTEKGKYVELRCDPISGHTALYWYRQSLGQGPEFLIYFQGTGAADDSGLPNDRFFAVRPEGSVSTLKIQRTERGDSAVYLCASREAPGQAISGANVLTFGAGSRLTVL.

This clonotype was seen repeatedly, ten times or more. The V gene is TRBV6-1, the J gene TRBJ2-3; tentative D call: TRBD2 (6 bases). Germline assignment: CDR1 MNHNS and CDR2 SASEGT. V was trimmed by 6 bases and J by 2 bases, leaving 15 bases between them. The CDR3 is 15 amino acids. In DNA, the CDR3 is TGTGCCAGCAGACTGGGACTCCTCATCACAGATACGCAGTATTTT. This sequence encodes CASRLGLLITDTQYF.

In this sample, this clonotype turned up many times. The CDR3 DNA follows: TGTGCCAGTAGTATTCGGCCTGATGTTGAAGCTTTCTTT. Its translation: CASSIRPDVEAFF. The genes are TRBV19 and TRBJ1-1; D remains ambiguous. Germline V gene lookup returns CDR1 LNHDA and CDR2 SQIVND (reference sequence). V was trimmed by 3 bases and J by 7 bases, leaving 12 bases between them. CDR3 length: 13 amino acids.

This clonotype was observed a handful of times. This chain joins TRBV3-1 and TRBJ2-3; TRBD1 agrees at 7 bases. The V gene end was trimmed by 2 bases and the J gene end by 4 bases; junction bases not matched to a gene: 3. There are 14 residues in the CDR3. Germline lookup yields CDR1 LGHDT and CDR2 YNNKEL (reference sequence). The CDR3: CASSQQGDADTQYF. The CDR3 DNA follows: TGTGCCAGCAGCCAACAGGGGGATGCAGATACGCAGTATTTT.

Many counts were recorded for this clonotype. The CDR3 sequence: CASSVLRQGPTEAFF. The CDR3 DNA follows: TGTGCCAGCAGTGTCCTGCGACAGGGTCCGACTGAAGCTTTCTTT. This chain joins TRBV12-3 or TRBV12-4 and TRBJ1-1; 7 bases fit TRBD1. Trimming at V came to 5 bases and at J to 5 bases, leaving 11 bases not matched to a gene. CDR3 length: 15 residues.

This clonotype was observed many times. The chain recombines TRBV10-3 with TRBJ1-5; TRBD1 matches 8 bases. Trimming cost V 8 bases and J 6 bases; bases outside gene matches: 21. CDR3 size: 18 residues. CDR1 is ENHRY and CDR2 is SYGVKD in the germline V gene. The CDR3 coding sequence is TGTGCCATCGGGGAGGAGACAGGGGTAATCGGGGTGGGTCAGCCCCAGCATTTT. Protein sequence: CAIGEETGVIGVGQPQHF.

This clonotype was observed at least ten times. The chain recombines TRBV7-2 with TRBJ2-3; maybe TRBD2 (6 bases). V shed 5 bases and J shed 6 bases, with 15 bases lying between them. CDR1 SGHTA and CDR2 FQGNSA come from the germline V gene. This CDR3 spans 14 amino acids. CDR3 sequence reads: CASSLGTPPDTQYF. CDR3 DNA sequence: TGTGCCAGCAGCCTCGGGACTCCACCGGATACGCAGTATTTT.

This clonotype was observed at least ten times. The J gene is TRBJ2-5, the V gene TRBV11-2; D unresolved. In germline, CDR1 is SGHAT, CDR2 FQNNGV. The CDR3 runs 14 residues. The ends were cut back, 6 bases at V and 4 bases at J, with 15 bases in the middle. As DNA, the CDR3 is TGTGCCAGCAGTACGGTTCAAGACGGAGAGACCCAGTACTTC. It encodes CASSTVQDGETQYF. The full variable domain, rest sourced from reference TRBV11-2 and TRBJ2-5, is EAGVAQSPRYKIIEKRQSVAFWCNPISGHATLYWYQQILGQGPKLLIQFQNNGVVDDSQLPKDRFSAERLKGVDSTLKIQPAKLEDSAVYLCASSTVQDGETQYFGPGTRLLVL.

This chain links TRBV7-2 with TRBJ1-2; TRBD1 matches at 7 bases. V shed 5 bases, J shed 3 bases, and the junction held 9 bases outside the gene matches. The germline gives CDR1 SGHTA, CDR2 FQGNSA. CDR3 length: 15 residues. The CDR3 reads CASSPGQPTHYGYTF. DNA for the CDR3: TGTGCCAGCAGCCCGGGACAGCCCACCCACTATGGCTACACCTTC.

The CDR3 loop reads CASSYSTSQWSSYNEQFF. The DNA for the CDR3 is TGTGCCAGCAGTTACTCGACTAGCCAATGGAGCTCCTACAATGAGCAGTTCTTC. The rearrangement uses TRBV6-2 or TRBV6-3 and TRBJ2-1; TRBD2 matches 7 bases. Trimming removed 0 bases from V and 0 bases from J; junction bases left unmatched: 8. CDR3 size: 18 residues. The germline V gene has CDR1 MNHEY and CDR2 SVGEGT.

The V and J genes are TRBV4-3 and TRBJ1-1; D is possibly TRBD1 (5 bases). CDR1 and CDR2 from the germline V gene are LGHNA and YSLEER. CDR3 length: 14 residues. Trimming removed 0 bases at V and 1 base at J, with 6 bases between. The DNA of the CDR3 is TGCGCCAGCAGCCAAGAACAGGCGAACACTGAAGCTTTCTTT. Protein: CASSQEQANTEAFF.

This clonotype has a count of ten or more. J is TRBJ2-7 and V is TRBV7-2; possible D gene TRBD2, 6 bases. Germline V gene data show CDR1 as SGHTA and CDR2 as FQGNSA. Trimming removed 4 bases from V and 0 bases from J, with 7 bases in between. The CDR3 runs to 13 residues. The CDR3, as DNA: TGTGCCAGCAGCTCGGACTACTCCTACGAGCAGTACTTC. As protein: CASSSDYSYEQYF. Combining the CDR3 with reference TRBV7-2 and TRBJ2-7 gives the whole variable domain GAGVSQSPSNKVTEKGKDVELRCDPISGHTALYWYRQSLGQGLEFLIYFQGNSAPDKSGLPSDRFSAERTGGSVSTLTIQRTQQEDSAVYLCASSSDYSYEQYFGPGTRLTVT.

This clonotype has at least ten counts. J is TRBJ1-1 and V is TRBV12-3 or TRBV12-4, with no clear D. V lost 3 bases and J lost 7, with 9 bases in between. CDR3 length equals 12 residues. CDR3 in DNA: TGTGCCAGCAGTTTTTCCGGGGTTGAAGCTTTCTTT. It specifies CASSFSGVEAFF.

This clonotype was recorded once. The chain couples TRBV6-2 or TRBV6-3 to TRBJ2-3; 8 positions agree with TRBD2. Losses at the gene ends were 5 bases for V and 4 bases for J; bases not matched to a gene: 5. CDR1 MNHEY and CDR2 SVGEGT come from the germline V gene. This CDR3 is built from 14 residues. The CDR3, as DNA: TGTGCCAGCAGTGATCAGCGGGAGTCAGATACGCAGTATTTT. Its translation is CASSDQRESDTQYF.